This section outlines one TCR beta chain sequence together with its context. Its antigen remains unknown. 13 Jbeta primers and 60 Vbeta primers were used for the PCR. Methods used by the authors: A follow-up analysis tallied 73 million or so unique TCR beta chains, roughly 11 million shared. Assay: immunoSEQ multiplex PCR; the TCRdb copy retains only in-frame clones and omits some. V, J and clone size are taken as reported in that table, and D and trimming were inferred from the DNA itself. The profile shows about 160,000 clones, approximately 80% of them singletons. Trimming took off 3 bases at V and 0 bases at J, with 9 bases between the two ends. The length of the CDR3 is 15 residues. In germline, CDR1 is SGHAT, CDR2 FQNNGV. The data belong to a study of cytomegalovirus exposure and HLA in healthy donors. The study, taken as a whole, reports: Earlier analysis found most TCR beta V segments productive about 90% or about 30% of the time. Rare TCR sequences dominated, though some public TCRs recurred in many donors. Accurate prediction of most subjects' HLA-A and HLA-B alleles from TCR beta sequences was reported.

The receptor comes from a young man in good health and CMV-seronegative. The J gene is TRBJ1-3, the V gene TRBV11-2, with a weak D call TRBD1 (5 bases). The sequenced sample was PBMCs. The CDR3 nucleotides are TGTGCCAGCAGCTTGGGGGGGAACTCTGGAAACACCATATATTTT. It yields the protein CASSLGGNSGNTIYF.